This T cell receptor beta chain emerged from a study of T cell responses to AZD1222 COVID-19 vaccine. For this clone: What it binds is unknown.

Findings and caveats of the study: Reportedly, close to half of spike-specific TCRs are directed against unmutated variant regions. Baseline serostatus was positive in only five to seven AZD1222 recipients. Mostly white British, mostly female donors; authors suggested clonal diversity may be underestimated. The repertoires were collected only after the peak T cell response.

CDR1 and CDR2 from the germline V gene are SNHLY and FYNNEI. The CDR3 length is 13 residues. Deletions cut 8 bases from V and 8 bases from J, with 16 bases between. TCRdb's table, derived via immunoSEQ multiplex PCR, lists solely in-frame clones and lacks some. This table has 110,000 to 150,000 clones, over 90% appearing once. V usage is TRBV2 and J usage is TRBJ2-1; the D gene could be TRBD1 or TRBD2 (7 bases each). The source of this sequence is an adult in good health. Specimen: peripheral blood, collected on day 0 of AZD1222 vaccination. In nucleotides, the CDR3 is TGTGCCAGCTCCGAGGGAGGGGGCCATGAGCAGTTCTTC. It yields the protein CASSEGGGHEQFF.